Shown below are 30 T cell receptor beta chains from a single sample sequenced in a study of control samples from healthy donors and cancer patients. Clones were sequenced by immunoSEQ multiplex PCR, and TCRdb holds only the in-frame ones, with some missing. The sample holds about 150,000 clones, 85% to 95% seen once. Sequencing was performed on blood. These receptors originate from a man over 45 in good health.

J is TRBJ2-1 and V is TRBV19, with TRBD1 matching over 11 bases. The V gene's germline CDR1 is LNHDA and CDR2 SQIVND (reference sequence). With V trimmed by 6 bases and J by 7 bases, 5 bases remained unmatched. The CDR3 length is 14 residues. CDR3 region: CASSGQGAGNEQFF. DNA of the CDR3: TGTGCCAGTAGCGGACAGGGGGCTGGGAATGAGCAGTTCTTC.

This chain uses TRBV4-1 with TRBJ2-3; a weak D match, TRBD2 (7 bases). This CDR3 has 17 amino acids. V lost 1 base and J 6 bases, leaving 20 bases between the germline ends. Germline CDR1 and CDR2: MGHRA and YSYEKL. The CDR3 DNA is TGCGCCAGCAGCCAAGCGGGAGGCCGCTACAGGGCTGATACGCAGTATTTT. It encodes CASSQAGGRYRADTQYF.

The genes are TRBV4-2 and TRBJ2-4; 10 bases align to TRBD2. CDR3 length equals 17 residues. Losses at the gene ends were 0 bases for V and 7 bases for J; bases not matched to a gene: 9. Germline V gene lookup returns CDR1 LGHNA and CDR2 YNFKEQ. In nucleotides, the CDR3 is TGTGCCAGCAGCCAAGATAGGGCCGGAGCGGGAGGGAACATTCAGTACTTC. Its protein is CASSQDRAGAGGNIQYF.

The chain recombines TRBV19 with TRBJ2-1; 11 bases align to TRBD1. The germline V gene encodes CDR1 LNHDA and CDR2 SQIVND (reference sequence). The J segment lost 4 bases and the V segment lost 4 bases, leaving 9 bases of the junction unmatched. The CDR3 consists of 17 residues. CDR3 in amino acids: CASSKALGQGAYNEQFF. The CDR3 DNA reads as TGTGCCAGTAGTAAGGCCCTAGGACAGGGGGCTTACAATGAGCAGTTCTTC.

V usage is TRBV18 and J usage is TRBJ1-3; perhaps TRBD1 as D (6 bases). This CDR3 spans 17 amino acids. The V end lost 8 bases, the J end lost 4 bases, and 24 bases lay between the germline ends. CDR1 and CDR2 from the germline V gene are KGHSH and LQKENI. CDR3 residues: CASAAGVIGGAGNTIYF. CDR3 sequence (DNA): TGTGCCAGCGCAGCGGGCGTAATCGGGGGCGCCGGAAACACCATATATTTT.

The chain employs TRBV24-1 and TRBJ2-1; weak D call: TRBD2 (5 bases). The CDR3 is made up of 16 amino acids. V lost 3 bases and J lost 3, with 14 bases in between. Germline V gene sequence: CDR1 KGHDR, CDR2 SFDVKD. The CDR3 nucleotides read TGTGCCACCAGTGATCAGGCTGGACTCCTCTACAATGAGCAGTTCTTC. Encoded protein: CATSDQAGLLYNEQFF.

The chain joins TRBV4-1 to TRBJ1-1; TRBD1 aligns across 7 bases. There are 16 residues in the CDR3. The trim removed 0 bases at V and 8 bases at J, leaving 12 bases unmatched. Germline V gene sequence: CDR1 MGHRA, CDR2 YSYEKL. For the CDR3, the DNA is TGCGCCAGCAGCCAAGATCTTGCGGAGGGGGCGGAAGAAGCTTTCTTT. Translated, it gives CASSQDLAEGAEEAFF.

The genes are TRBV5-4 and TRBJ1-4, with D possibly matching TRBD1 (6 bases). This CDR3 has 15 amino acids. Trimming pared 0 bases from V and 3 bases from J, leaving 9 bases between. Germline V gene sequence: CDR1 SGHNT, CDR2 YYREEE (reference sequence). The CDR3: CASSLVGGPNEKLFF. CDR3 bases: TGTGCCAGCAGCTTGGTTGGGGGCCCTAATGAAAAACTGTTTTTT.

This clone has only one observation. CDR3 DNA: TGTGCCAGCAGCTCTCAGACAGGGGCCCCAACTAATGAAAAACTGTTTTTT. It encodes CASSSQTGAPTNEKLFF. The chain employs TRBV5-4 and TRBJ1-4; 8 nucleotides match TRBD1. The CDR3 runs 17 residues. CDR1 SGHNT and CDR2 YYREEE come from the germline V gene (reference sequence). J lost 0 bases, V lost 3 bases, and 7 bases had no gene match.

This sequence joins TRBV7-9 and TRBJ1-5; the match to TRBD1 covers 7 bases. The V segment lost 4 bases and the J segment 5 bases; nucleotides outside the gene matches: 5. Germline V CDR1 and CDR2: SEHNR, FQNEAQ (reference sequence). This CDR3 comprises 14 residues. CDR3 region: CASSSQGPDQPQHF. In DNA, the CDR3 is TGTGCCAGCAGCTCACAGGGGCCGGATCAGCCCCAGCATTTT.

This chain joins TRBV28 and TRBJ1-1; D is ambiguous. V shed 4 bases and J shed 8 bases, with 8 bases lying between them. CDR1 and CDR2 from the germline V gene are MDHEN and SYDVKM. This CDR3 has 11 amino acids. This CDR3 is CASSSAGEAFF. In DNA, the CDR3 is TGTGCCAGCAGTTCGGCGGGGGAAGCTTTCTTT.

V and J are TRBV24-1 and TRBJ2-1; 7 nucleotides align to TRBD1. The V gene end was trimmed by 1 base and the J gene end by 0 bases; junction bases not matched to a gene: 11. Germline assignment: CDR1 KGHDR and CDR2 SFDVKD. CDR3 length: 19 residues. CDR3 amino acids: CATSDFRVGQESSYNEQFF. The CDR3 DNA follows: TGTGCCACCAGTGATTTTAGGGTAGGACAGGAGAGCTCCTACAATGAGCAGTTCTTC.

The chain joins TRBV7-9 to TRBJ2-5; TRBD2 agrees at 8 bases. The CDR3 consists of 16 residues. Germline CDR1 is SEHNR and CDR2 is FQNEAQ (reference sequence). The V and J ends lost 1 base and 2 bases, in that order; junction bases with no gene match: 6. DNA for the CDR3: TGTGCCAGCAGCTTAGAGGAACTAGCGGCTCAAGAGACCCAGTACTTC. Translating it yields CASSLEELAAQETQYF.

The CDR3 DNA is TGCGCCAGCAGCCCCGGACAGGGTTCGGATACGCAGTATTTT. Its translation: CASSPGQGSDTQYF. V usage is TRBV5-1 and J usage is TRBJ2-3; TRBD1 matches 8 bases. V shed 4 bases, J shed 6 bases, and the junction held 7 bases outside the gene matches. CDR3 length equals 14 residues. Looked up from germline, CDR1 is SGHRS and CDR2 is YFSETQ.

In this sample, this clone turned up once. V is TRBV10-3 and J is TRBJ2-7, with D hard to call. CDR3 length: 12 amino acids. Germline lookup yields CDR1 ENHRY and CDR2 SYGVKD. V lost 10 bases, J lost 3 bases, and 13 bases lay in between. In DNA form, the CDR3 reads TGTGCCACCCGCCGCCCGAACTACGAGCAGTACTTC. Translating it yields CATRRPNYEQYF.

In DNA form, the CDR3 reads TGTGCCAGCAGCCCAAGAACAGGGCTATCTTCACCCCTCCACTTT. Translated, it gives CASSPRTGLSSPLHF. This chain uses TRBV5-8 with TRBJ1-6, with a tentative D call TRBD1 (6 bases). CDR3 length equals 15 residues. The germline gives CDR1 SGHTS, CDR2 YDEGEE. Trimming shortened V by 4 bases and J by 9 bases, and 17 bases separated the two germline ends.

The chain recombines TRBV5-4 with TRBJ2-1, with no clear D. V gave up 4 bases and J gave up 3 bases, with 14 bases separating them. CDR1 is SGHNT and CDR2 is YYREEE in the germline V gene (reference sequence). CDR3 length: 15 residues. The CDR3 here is CASSPGRIFYNEQFF. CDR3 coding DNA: TGTGCCAGCAGCCCCGGACGGATTTTCTACAATGAGCAGTTCTTC. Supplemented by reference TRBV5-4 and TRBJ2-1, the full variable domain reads ETGVTQSPTHLIKTRGQQVTLRCSSQSGHNTVSWYQQALGQGPQFIFQYYREEENGRGNFPPRFSGLQFPNYSSELNVNALELDDSALYLCASSPGRIFYNEQFFGPGTRLTVL.

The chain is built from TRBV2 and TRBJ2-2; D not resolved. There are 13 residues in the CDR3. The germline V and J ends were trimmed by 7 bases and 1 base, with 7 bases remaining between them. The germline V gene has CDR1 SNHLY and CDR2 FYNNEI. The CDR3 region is CASNQVNTGELFF. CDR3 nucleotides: TGTGCCAGCAATCAGGTGAACACCGGGGAGCTGTTTTTT.

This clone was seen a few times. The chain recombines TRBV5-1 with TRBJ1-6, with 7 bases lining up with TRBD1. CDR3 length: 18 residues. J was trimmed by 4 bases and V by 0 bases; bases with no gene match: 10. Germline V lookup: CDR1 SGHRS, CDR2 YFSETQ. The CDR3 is CASSLEFRGLGYNSPLHF. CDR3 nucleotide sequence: TGCGCCAGCAGCTTGGAGTTTAGGGGGCTGGGGTATAATTCACCCCTCCACTTT.

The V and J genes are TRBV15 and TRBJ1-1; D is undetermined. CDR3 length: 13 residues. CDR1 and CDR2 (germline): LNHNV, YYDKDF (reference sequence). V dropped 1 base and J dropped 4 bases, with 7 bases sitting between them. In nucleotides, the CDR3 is TGTGCCACCAGCAGAGGGGAGATCACTGAAGCTTTCTTT. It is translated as CATSRGEITEAFF. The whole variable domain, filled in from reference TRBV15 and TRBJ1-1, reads DAMVIQNPRYQVTQFGKPVTLSCSQTLNHNVMYWYQQKSSQAPKLLFHYYDKDFNNEADTPDNFQSRRPNTSFCFLDIRSPGLGDTAMYLCATSRGEITEAFFGQGTRLTVV.

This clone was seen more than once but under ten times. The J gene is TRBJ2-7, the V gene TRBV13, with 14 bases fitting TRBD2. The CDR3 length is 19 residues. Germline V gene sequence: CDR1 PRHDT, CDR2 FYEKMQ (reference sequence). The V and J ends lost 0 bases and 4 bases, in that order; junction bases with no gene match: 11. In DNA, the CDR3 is TGTGCCAGCAGCTTAGGGGGACTAGCGGGAGCAAAACCCAGTTACGAGCAGTACTTC. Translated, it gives CASSLGGLAGAKPSYEQYF.

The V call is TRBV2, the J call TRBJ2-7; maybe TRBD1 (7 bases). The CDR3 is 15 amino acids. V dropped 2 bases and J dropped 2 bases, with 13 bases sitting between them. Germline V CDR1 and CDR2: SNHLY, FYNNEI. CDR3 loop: CASSEQPGGTYEQYF. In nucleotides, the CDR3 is TGTGCCAGCAGTGAACAGCCAGGGGGGACCTACGAGCAGTACTTC.

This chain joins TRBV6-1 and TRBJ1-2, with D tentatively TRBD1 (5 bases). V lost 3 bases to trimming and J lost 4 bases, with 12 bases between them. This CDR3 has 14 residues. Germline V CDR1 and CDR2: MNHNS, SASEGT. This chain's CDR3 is CASSEGPLPYGYTF. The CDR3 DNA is TGTGCCAGCAGTGAGGGACCGCTCCCCTATGGCTACACCTTC.

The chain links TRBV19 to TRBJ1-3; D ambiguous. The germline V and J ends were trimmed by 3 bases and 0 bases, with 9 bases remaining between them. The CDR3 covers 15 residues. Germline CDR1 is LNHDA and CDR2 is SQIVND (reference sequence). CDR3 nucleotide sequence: TGTGCCAGTAGTATGGGAGGGTCCTCTGGAAACACCATATATTTT. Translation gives CASSMGGSSGNTIYF.

The CDR3 reads CASSLVRPGGETQYF. In DNA form, the CDR3 reads TGTGCCAGCAGCTTAGTACGTCCTGGCGGAGAGACCCAGTACTTC. V is TRBV11-2 and J is TRBJ2-5; D not resolved. The CDR3 length is 15 residues. Germline loops: CDR1 SGHAT, CDR2 FQNNGV. V shed 1 base and J shed 4 bases, with 13 bases lying between them.

CDR3 protein: CASVRNTEAFF. As DNA, the CDR3 is TGTGCCAGCGTCAGGAACACTGAAGCTTTCTTT. The V and J genes are TRBV6-6 and TRBJ1-1; D is ambiguous. CDR3 size: 11 residues. Germline-derived CDR1 and CDR2 are MNHNY and SVGAGI (reference sequence). The V and J ends lost 8 bases and 1 base respectively, with 5 bases between them.

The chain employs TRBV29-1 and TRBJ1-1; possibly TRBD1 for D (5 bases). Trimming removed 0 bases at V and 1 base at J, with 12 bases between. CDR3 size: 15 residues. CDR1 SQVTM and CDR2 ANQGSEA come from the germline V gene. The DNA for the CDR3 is TGCAGCGTTGAAGATCGTGGGGGAACGAACACTGAAGCTTTCTTT. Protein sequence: CSVEDRGGTNTEAFF.

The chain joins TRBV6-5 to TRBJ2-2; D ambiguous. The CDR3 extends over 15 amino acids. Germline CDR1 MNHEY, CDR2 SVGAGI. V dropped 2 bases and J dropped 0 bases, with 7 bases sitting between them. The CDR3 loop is CASSYRSSNTGELFF. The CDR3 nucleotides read TGTGCCAGCAGTTACCGGTCTTCGAACACCGGGGAGCTGTTTTTT.

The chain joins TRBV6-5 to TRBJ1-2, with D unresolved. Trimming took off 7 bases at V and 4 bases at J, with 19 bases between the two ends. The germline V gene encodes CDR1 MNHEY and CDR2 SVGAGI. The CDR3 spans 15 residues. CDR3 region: CASTPFVGSSYGYTF. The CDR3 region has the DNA TGTGCCAGCACCCCCTTTGTGGGGAGTTCCTATGGCTACACCTTC.

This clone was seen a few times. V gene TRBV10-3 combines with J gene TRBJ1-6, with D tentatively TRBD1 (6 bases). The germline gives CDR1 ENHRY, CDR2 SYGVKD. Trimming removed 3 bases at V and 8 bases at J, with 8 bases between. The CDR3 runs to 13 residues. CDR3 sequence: CAISEGGDSPLHF. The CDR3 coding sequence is TGTGCCATCAGTGAAGGGGGAGATTCACCCCTCCACTTT.